Listed here are 18 T cell receptor beta chains from one sample, sequenced in a study of metastatic and nonmetastatic thyroid tumors. All patients reached thyroid surgery having received no treatment beforehand. MiXCR was used by TCRdb to re-call the PCR reads. This sample has 20,000 to 25,000 clones, with 15% to 19% found just once. The material sequenced was blood. The receptors stem from a female donor with papillary thyroid cancer or a benign thyroid nodule (not recorded which). Some clones in this sample may be carry-over from other donors' samples.

This clone occurred many times. Being one base from a much bigger clone, this may be a read error. Other DNA sequences in the sample encode the same CDR3. This chain joins TRBV10-3 and TRBJ1-5; 7 positions agree with TRBD1. Germline loops: CDR1 ENHRY, CDR2 SYGVKD. The CDR3 is 14 amino acids. V was pared by 6 bases and J by 4 bases, with 6 bases of the junction left unmatched. CDR3 nucleotides: TGTGCCATCAGCGAAGGGACAGAAAATCAGCCCCAGCATTTT. This sequence encodes CAISEGTENQPQHF.

The V call is TRBV18, the J call TRBJ2-1; D tentatively reads TRBD1 or TRBD2 (5 bases each). V was trimmed by 4 bases and J by 6 bases, leaving 16 bases between them. Germline CDR1 reads KGHSH; CDR2 reads LQKENI. The CDR3 loop spans 15 amino acids. This chain's CDR3 is CASSLLEGPGNEQFF. Here the CDR3 DNA reads TGTGCCAGCTCACTCCTAGAGGGGCCCGGCAATGAGCAGTTCTTC.

V usage is TRBV4-2 and J usage is TRBJ2-5; D not certain. With 1 base removed from V and 5 bases from J, the gap between germline ends came to 8 bases. The CDR3 has 13 residues. Germline V gene data show CDR1 as LGHNA and CDR2 as YNFKEQ. The CDR3 is CASSQVGLETQYF. CDR3 bases: TGTGCCAGCAGCCAAGTCGGGCTGGAGACCCAGTACTTC.

This clone was observed many times. The chain uses TRBV3-1 and TRBJ2-7; D is perhaps TRBD1 (6 bases). V was pared by 5 bases and J by 3 bases, with 8 bases between. The CDR3 runs to 12 residues. Germline V gene lookup returns CDR1 LGHDT and CDR2 YNNKEL (reference sequence). CDR3 amino acids: CASSATGYEQYF. Here the CDR3 DNA reads TGTGCCAGCAGCGCGACAGGCTACGAGCAGTACTTC.

This clone has ten or more counts. The chain joins TRBV10-3 to TRBJ2-5; no firm D call. Per germline, CDR1 ENHRY and CDR2 SYGVKD. The CDR3 is 11 residues long. Trimming removed 10 bases at V and 5 bases at J, with 11 bases between. CDR3 residues: CASARGETQYF. The CDR3, as DNA: TGTGCCAGCGCCCGAGGTGAGACCCAGTACTTC.

Concerning this clone itself: This may come from a read error, since a much larger clone is one base off. The rearrangement links TRBV20-1 to TRBJ2-6; a possible D gene is TRBD2 (6 bases). Germline V gives CDR1 DFQATT, CDR2 SNEGSKA (reference sequence). Trimming cost V 3 bases and J 2 bases, with 11 bases left between them. The CDR3 runs 15 residues. CDR3 in DNA: TGCAGTGCTAGGGTTGGGGGGACTGGGGCCAACGTCCTGACTTTC. Its translation: CSARVGGTGANVLTF.

This clone was counted at least ten times. This sequence joins TRBV7-2 and TRBJ2-3; possibly TRBD1 or TRBD2 for D (6 bases each). Trimming stripped 5 bases from V and 6 bases from J, with 18 bases between. This CDR3 region has 15 residues. Germline CDR1 SGHTA, CDR2 FQGNSA. CDR3 DNA sequence: TGTGCCAGCAGCCGCAGTCGGGGGCCCGGGGATACGCAGTATTTT. It specifies CASSRSRGPGDTQYF.

This clone was observed many times. The chain couples TRBV11-1 to TRBJ1-2, with D possibly matching TRBD1 (5 bases). This CDR3 is built from 16 residues. Germline values: CDR1 SGHAT, CDR2 FQDESV (reference sequence). V lost 5 bases and J 0 bases, leaving 16 bases between the germline ends. CDR3 amino acids: CASSERGRSANYGYTF. Written as DNA, the CDR3 is TGTGCCAGCAGCGAGAGGGGACGTTCAGCTAACTATGGCTACACCTTC.

This clone appeared a few times. The V and J genes are TRBV12-3 or TRBV12-4 and TRBJ2-2; no clear D. The V and J ends lost 5 bases and 5 bases respectively, with 21 bases between them. This CDR3 is 17 amino acids long. Here the CDR3 reads CASSTALGCSRTGELFF. CDR3 DNA: TGTGCCAGCAGTACGGCTCTCGGGTGTTCTCGGACCGGGGAGCTGTTTTTT.

The rearrangement joins TRBV27 to TRBJ2-5; D unclear. Germline CDR1 and CDR2: MNHEY and SMNVEV (reference sequence). The CDR3 has 13 residues. V lost 2 bases to trimming and J lost 5 bases, with 9 bases between them. The CDR3 loop is CASSLGFYETQYF. For the CDR3, the DNA is TGTGCCAGCAGTTTAGGGTTTTACGAGACCCAGTACTTC.

A remark on this clone: A junction end diverges from the germline sequence, so it may reflect a read error. The chain joins TRBV7-3 to TRBJ2-1; 8 bases map to TRBD1. This CDR3 region has 15 residues. CDR1 SGHTA and CDR2 FQGTGA come from the germline V gene. CDR3 sequence: CASSLPGGRCNEQFF. The CDR3 coding sequence is TGTGCCAGTAGCTTACCAGGGGGCAGGTGCAATGAGCAGTTCTTC.

This clone was counted at least ten times. V gene TRBV7-2 combines with J gene TRBJ2-1; possibly TRBD1 or TRBD2 for D (5 bases each). CDR3 size: 15 residues. From germline, CDR1 is SGHTA and CDR2 FQGNSA. The V end was cut by 4 bases, the J end by 5 bases, with 15 bases between. The CDR3 is CASSSAGGGNNEQFF. As DNA, the CDR3 is TGTGCCAGCAGCTCCGCGGGTGGGGGTAACAATGAGCAGTTCTTC.

This clone appeared many times. The CDR3 here is CASSGGETDEQFF. The CDR3 coding sequence is TGTGCCAGCAGTGGAGGGGAGACAGATGAGCAGTTCTTC. The J gene is TRBJ2-1, the V gene TRBV6-4; either TRBD1 or TRBD2 may supply D (5 bases each). Trimming stripped 4 bases from V and 8 bases from J, with 12 bases between. The CDR3 has 13 residues. Per germline, CDR1 MRHNA and CDR2 SNTAGT.

This clone is labeled medium-sized. This chain joins TRBV28 and TRBJ2-7; D remains unclear. This CDR3 contains 13 residues. Germline CDR1 reads MDHEN; CDR2 reads SYDVKM. Trimming shortened V by 7 bases and J by 4 bases, and 14 bases separated the two germline ends. This chain's CDR3 is CASTQARGYEQYF. CDR3 bases: TGTGCCAGCACTCAAGCCCGTGGGTACGAGCAGTACTTC. The variable domain in full, completed from reference TRBV28 and TRBJ2-7, reads DVKVTQSSRYLVKRTGEKVFLECVQDMDHENMFWYRQDPGLGLRLIYFSYDVKMKEKGDIPEGYSVSREKKERFSLILESASTNQTSMYLCASTQARGYEQYFGPGTRLTVT.

This clone was seen many times. J is TRBJ1-5 and V is TRBV7-2, with TRBD1 matching over 8 bases. With 4 bases clipped from V and 2 bases from J, the junction kept 1 base outside the gene matches. CDR1 and CDR2 (germline): SGHTA, FQGNSA. The CDR3 runs to 14 residues. The CDR3 protein is CASSSTGGNQPQHF. CDR3 nucleotides: TGTGCCAGCAGCTCGACAGGGGGCAATCAGCCCCAGCATTTT.

This clone was found many times. This sequence may be a read error, since a much larger clone differs from it by one base. The chain recombines TRBV14 with TRBJ2-1; 7 nucleotides match TRBD2. The V gene's germline CDR1 is SGHDN and CDR2 FVKESK. There are 18 residues in the CDR3. The trim removed 4 bases at V and 1 base at J, leaving 13 bases unmatched. For the CDR3, the DNA is TGTGCCAGCAGCCCGGGACGAGCGGGACTAAGATCCTACAATGAGCAGTTCTTC. Amino acid sequence: CASSPGRAGLRSYNEQFF.

V is TRBV20-1 and J is TRBJ2-2; maybe TRBD2 (5 bases). CDR1 is DFQATT, CDR2 SNEGSKA, per germline (reference sequence). The ends were cut back, 1 base at V and 3 bases at J, with 12 bases in the middle. This CDR3 has 15 residues. The CDR3 sequence: CSARVPVGDTGELFF. CDR3 in DNA: TGCAGTGCTAGAGTCCCGGTCGGGGACACCGGGGAGCTGTTTTTT.

This clone was counted ten times or more. The chain joins TRBV4-1 to TRBJ2-1, with a weak D call TRBD2 (6 bases). Trimming took 4 bases from V and 6 from J, leaving 16 bases between them. CDR1 is MGHRA and CDR2 is YSYEKL in the germline V gene. The length of the CDR3 is 15 residues. CDR3 sequence reads: CASSLTSLQANEQFF. The CDR3 coding sequence is TGCGCCAGCAGCCTGACTAGTCTGCAGGCCAATGAGCAGTTCTTC.